The next 18 T cell receptor beta chains were all read from a single sample in a study of blood T cell repertoires in COVID-19. The protocol was immunoSEQ multiplex PCR, while the TCRdb copy is restricted to in-frame clones and leaves out a portion. The sample includes 310,000 or so clones, about 90% seen only once; the top ten take 2% to 2.5%. The sequenced material came from peripheral blood. The source of these receptors is a woman between 50 and 59 years old who had recovered from COVID-19.

The V gene is TRBV7-9, the J gene TRBJ2-5, with TRBD2 matching over 9 bases. CDR1 and CDR2 from the germline V gene are SEHNR and FQNEAQ (reference sequence). The CDR3 is 18 residues long. J lost 5 bases, V lost 2 bases, and 15 bases had no gene match. The CDR3 loop reads CASSLNFTSGPPWETQYF. The CDR3 DNA follows: TGTGCCAGCAGCTTAAACTTCACTAGCGGGCCCCCTTGGGAGACCCAGTACTTC. The full variable domain, rest sourced from reference TRBV7-9 and TRBJ2-5, is DTGVSQNPRHKITKRGQNVTFRCDPISEHNRLYWYRQTLGQGPEFLTYFQNEAQLEKSRLLSDRFSAERPKGSFSTLEIQRTEQGDSAMYLCASSLNFTSGPPWETQYFGPGTRLLVL.

The chain links TRBV30 to TRBJ1-3, with D hard to call. Germline V CDR1 and CDR2: GTSNPN, SVGIG (reference sequence). V lost 1 base and J 4 bases, leaving 11 bases between the germline ends. CDR3 length equals 14 residues. The CDR3 is CAWSAGIRGNTIYF. The CDR3 DNA reads TGTGCCTGGAGTGCGGGGATCCGGGGAAACACCATATATTTT.

The V call is TRBV4-3, the J call TRBJ2-5; 10 bases line up with TRBD2. Germline-derived CDR1 and CDR2 are LGHNA and YSLEER. V shed 1 base and J 4 bases; nucleotides not matched to a gene: 9. The CDR3 sequence is 17 residues long. CDR3 amino acids: CASSQVGGTSVAETQYF. The CDR3 nucleotides are TGCGCCAGCAGCCAAGTGGGCGGGACTAGCGTTGCAGAGACCCAGTACTTC.

The chain combines TRBV7-2 with TRBJ1-3, with 8 bases identical to TRBD1. Trimming at V came to 5 bases and at J to 0 bases, leaving 3 bases not matched to a gene. Per the germline V gene, CDR1 is SGHTA and CDR2 is FQGNSA. CDR3 size: 15 residues. CDR3 loop: CASSEGQASGNTIYF. In nucleotides, the CDR3 is TGTGCCAGCAGCGAGGGACAGGCCTCTGGAAACACCATATATTTT. The whole variable domain, remainder taken from reference TRBV7-2 and TRBJ1-3, is GAGVSQSPSNKVTEKGKDVELRCDPISGHTALYWYRQSLGQGLEFLIYFQGNSAPDKSGLPSDRFSAERTGGSVSTLTIQRTQQEDSAVYLCASSEGQASGNTIYFGEGSWLTVV.

This rearrangement joins TRBV7-2 to TRBJ1-1; D perhaps matches TRBD1 (6 bases). This CDR3 is 14 amino acids long. Trimming removed 5 bases from V and 0 bases from J, with 10 bases in between. Germline assignment: CDR1 SGHTA and CDR2 FQGNSA. This CDR3 is CASSTQGMNTEAFF. The CDR3 DNA reads TGTGCCAGCAGCACACAGGGAATGAACACTGAAGCTTTCTTT. Drawing the rest from reference TRBV7-2 and TRBJ1-1, the complete variable domain is GAGVSQSPSNKVTEKGKDVELRCDPISGHTALYWYRQSLGQGLEFLIYFQGNSAPDKSGLPSDRFSAERTGGSVSTLTIQRTQQEDSAVYLCASSTQGMNTEAFFGQGTRLTVV.

V gene TRBV6-2 or TRBV6-3 combines with J gene TRBJ2-2; 11 positions match TRBD2. CDR1 is MNHEY and CDR2 is SVGEGT in the germline V gene. The CDR3 covers 17 residues. J lost 2 bases, V lost 2 bases, and 4 bases had no gene match. The CDR3 spells CASSYLAGGPNTGELFF. DNA of the CDR3: TGTGCCAGCAGTTACCTAGCGGGGGGCCCTAACACCGGGGAGCTGTTTTTT.

The rearrangement joins TRBV4-2 to TRBJ2-7, with TRBD1 matching 10 bases. The CDR3 length is 15 residues. J gave up 5 bases and V 4 bases, and 8 bases lay outside the gene matches. CDR1 and CDR2 from the germline V gene are LGHNA and YNFKEQ. Here the CDR3 DNA reads TGTGCCAGCAGCCCTAGGCGGGACAGGGGTCACGAGCAGTACTTC. This encodes CASSPRRDRGHEQYF.

The chain carries TRBV7-2 and TRBJ2-3, with D perhaps matching TRBD1 (7 bases). From germline, CDR1 is SGHTA and CDR2 FQGNSA. Trimming shortened V by 5 bases and J by 4 bases, and 16 bases separated the two germline ends. This CDR3 region has 15 residues. This CDR3 reads CASSPGGGRPDTQYF. CDR3 coding DNA: TGTGCCAGCAGCCCAGGGGGTGGGAGGCCAGATACGCAGTATTTT.

The chain recombines TRBV27 with TRBJ1-6, with TRBD1 as a possible D gene (5 bases). CDR3 size: 17 residues. Germline V gene sequence: CDR1 MNHEY, CDR2 SMNVEV (reference sequence). With 2 bases removed from V and 8 bases from J, the gap between germline ends came to 19 bases. The CDR3 coding sequence is TGTGCCAGCAGTTTACGGGGGAACCGGCCATGGGATTCACCCCTCCACTTT. Protein: CASSLRGNRPWDSPLHF.

The CDR3 coding sequence is TGCAGTGCTAGAGGGGCGGGAGGCTACACCTTC. Translated, it gives CSARGAGGYTF. This chain connects TRBV20-1 to TRBJ1-2; unclear D gene. This CDR3 spans 11 amino acids. Trimming removed 1 base at V and 8 bases at J, with 8 bases between. Germline CDR1 and CDR2: DFQATT and SNEGSKA (reference sequence).

V usage is TRBV2 and J usage is TRBJ1-2, with D unresolved. Germline lookup yields CDR1 SNHLY and CDR2 FYNNEI. This CDR3 contains 12 residues. With 6 bases removed from V and 6 bases from J, the gap between germline ends came to 11 bases. CDR3 DNA sequence: TGTGCCAGCAGGCAGACTCCCCATGGCTACACCTTC. Its protein product is CASRQTPHGYTF.

This chain connects TRBV7-9 to TRBJ1-2; TRBD1 agrees at 11 bases. V dropped 0 bases and J dropped 6; count of bases not matched to a gene: 6. CDR1 and CDR2 (germline): SEHNR, FQNEAQ (reference sequence). This CDR3 has 16 residues. CDR3 DNA: TGTGCCAGCAGCTTAGCGGCGGACAGGGGGCTCGATGGCTACACCTTC. It is translated as CASSLAADRGLDGYTF.

Concerning this clone itself: One junction end does not reproduce the germline sequence, and a read error may be involved. The chain employs TRBV5-1 and TRBJ2-3, with no clear D. The CDR3 totals 17 residues. The germline V gene has CDR1 SGHRS and CDR2 YFSETQ. The CDR3 region has the DNA TGCGCCAGCAGTTTGGTTATACGACTCGCCGACACAGATACGCAGTATTTT. This gives the protein CASSLVIRLADTDTQYF.

This clone was recorded only once. This chain links TRBV10-1 with TRBJ1-2; D is possibly TRBD1 (5 bases). With 6 bases removed from V and 3 bases from J, the gap between germline ends came to 17 bases. The CDR3 loop spans 15 amino acids. Germline V gene data show CDR1 as WNHNN and CDR2 as SYGVQD (reference sequence). Here the CDR3 reads CASSRPGLWDYGYTF. The CDR3 coding sequence is TGCGCCAGCAGCCGCCCGGGACTATGGGACTATGGCTACACCTTC.

The gene calls are TRBV4-1 and TRBJ2-7, with 10 bases that match TRBD1. J was trimmed by 4 bases and V by 4 bases; bases with no gene match: 4. Germline V gene lookup returns CDR1 MGHRA and CDR2 YSYEKL. The CDR3 is 14 amino acids. The CDR3 nucleotides read TGCGCCAGCAGCCTCTTGGGACAGGGGTACGAGCAGTACTTC. This encodes CASSLLGQGYEQYF.

The chain has TRBV12-5 and TRBJ2-5; 13 bases are shared with TRBD2. V shed 5 bases and J 5 bases; nucleotides not matched to a gene: 11. This CDR3 contains 17 residues. Germline V gene data show CDR1 as LGHNT and CDR2 as FRNRAP. The CDR3 here is CASGAGLAGPAHETQYF. CDR3 nucleotide sequence: TGTGCTAGTGGTGCGGGACTAGCGGGGCCGGCCCATGAGACCCAGTACTTC.

The gene calls are TRBV19 and TRBJ2-3, with a possible D match to TRBD1 (5 bases). The CDR3 is 14 residues long. Germline V gene lookup returns CDR1 LNHDA and CDR2 SQIVND (reference sequence). The V and J ends lost 5 bases and 4 bases respectively, with 13 bases between them. The CDR3 nucleotides read TGTGCCAGTAGTCTTAGCCAGGGCGCAGATACGCAGTATTTT. It encodes CASSLSQGADTQYF.

The V and J genes are TRBV18 and TRBJ2-7; D may be TRBD2 (6 bases). CDR1 is KGHSH and CDR2 is LQKENI in the germline V gene. Trimming took off 3 bases at V and 3 bases at J, with 18 bases between the two ends. The CDR3 is made up of 16 amino acids. CDR3 DNA sequence: TGTGCCAGCTCACCGGTGGCAAGATCCGGGGGCTACGAGCAGTACTTC. The encoded protein is CASSPVARSGGYEQYF.